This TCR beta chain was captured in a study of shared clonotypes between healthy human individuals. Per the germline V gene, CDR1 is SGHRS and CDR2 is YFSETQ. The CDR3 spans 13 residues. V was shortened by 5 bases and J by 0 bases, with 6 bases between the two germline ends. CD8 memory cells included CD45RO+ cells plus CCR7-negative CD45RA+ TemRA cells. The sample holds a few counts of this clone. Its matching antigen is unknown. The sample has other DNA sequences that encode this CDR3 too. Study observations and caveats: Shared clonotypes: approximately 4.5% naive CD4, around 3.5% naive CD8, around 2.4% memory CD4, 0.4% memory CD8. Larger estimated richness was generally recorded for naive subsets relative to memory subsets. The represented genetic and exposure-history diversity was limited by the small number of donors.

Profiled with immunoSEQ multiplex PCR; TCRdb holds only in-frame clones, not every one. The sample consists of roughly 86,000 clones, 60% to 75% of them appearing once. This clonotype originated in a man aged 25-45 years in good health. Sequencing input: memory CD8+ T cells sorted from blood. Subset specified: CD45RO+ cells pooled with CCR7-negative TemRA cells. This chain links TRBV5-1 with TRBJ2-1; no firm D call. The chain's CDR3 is CASSSDSYNEQFF. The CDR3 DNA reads TGCGCCAGCAGTTCGGACTCCTACAATGAGCAGTTCTTC.